This is a list of T cell receptor beta chains from one sample in a study of T cells in localized non-small cell lung cancer. Profiling relied on immunoSEQ multiplex PCR, and the TCRdb table lists in-frame clones only, not all of them. The sample records fewer than 20,000 clones, nearly 90% being singletons. The starting material was peripheral blood mononuclear cells, obtained before any cancer treatment. Receptors were obtained from a woman aged 40-70 years with stage III lung adenocarcinoma. CDR3s include the opening cysteine and the closing phenylalanine or tryptophan. Clone size is not always given. Where it is, it says once, few, many or a class for expanded clones.

>TRBV6-1|.
CASSESGTPYGYTF
>TRBV12-5|.
CASGLVPDGGLVSTDTQYF
>TRBV2|once
CASSYWDSGDGYTF
>TRBV7-2|once
CASSPLPGEGYGYTF
>TRBV2|.
CASSPATYTYEQYF
>TRBV6-1|.
CASSGVGGGQIEAFF
>TRBV28|.
CASSPGGPPSGNTIYF
>TRBV11-2|.
CASSLQGVTEAFF
>TRBV7-9|.
CASSAPAPSF
>TRBV28|.
CASSLKQGGGSEKLFF
>TRBV7-9|.
CASSPRDSFNEQYF
>TRBV5-8|once
CASSLDGGLIGYTF
>TRBV5-1|.
CASSSAQGLAYEQYF
>TRBV5-1|.
CASSLAGGVGQETQYF